The rows below give T cell receptor beta chains drawn from one sample of a study of T cells in Graves' hyperthyroidism and ophthalmopathy. TCRdb reanalysed the multiplex PCR reads using MiXCR and keeps one entry per CDR3 protein. The profile shows some 770,000 distinct CDR3 sequences, over 15% of them singletons. Sequencing was carried out using blood. The receptors were gathered from a man younger than 35 with Graves' hyperthyroidism. CDR3s include the opening cysteine and the closing phenylalanine or tryptophan. Only some rows state a clone size, as once, few, many or a class for expanded clones.

few	TRBV2	TRBJ1-5	CASSEALPDQPQHF
few	TRBV10-3	TRBJ2-3	CAISDPSGSTDTQYF
.	TRBV4-1	TRBJ2-1	CASSQAAGTNYNEQFF
many	TRBV30	TRBJ1-1	CAWILRGTEAFF
.	TRBV6-1	TRBJ2-1	CASSDRGASDEQFF
many	TRBV6-6	TRBJ2-7	CASSYSRNYEQYF
many	TRBV19	TRBJ1-5	CASLGRGGQPQHF
many	TRBV7-6	TRBJ2-2	CASSWGLAGGRGGELFF
many	TRBV6-1	TRBJ2-7	CASSAGGGGYEQYF
few	TRBV28	TRBJ1-3	CASRRRFSGNTIYF
.	TRBV4-3	TRBJ1-2	CASSQDARTEYGYTF
.	TRBV20-1	TRBJ2-4	CSATRLAGKNIQYF
many	TRBV28	TRBJ2-7	CASTSAGTFYEQYF
many	TRBV30	TRBJ1-2	CACGQIAYGYTF
few	TRBV27	TRBJ1-4	CASSFDRESVKLFF
few	TRBV7-2	TRBJ1-4	CASSLGGSLGKLFF
many	TRBV28	TRBJ2-3	CASRTPGQGKDTQYF
many	TRBV28	TRBJ1-4	CASRLRDRHEKLFF
many	TRBV3-1	TRBJ1-2	CASSPSWDSSYGYTF
many	TRBV11-2	TRBJ2-7	CASTAAGGEQYF
.	TRBV29-1	TRBJ1-1	CSVLSPGTGLEAFF
few	TRBV30	TRBJ1-2	CACSSRYGYTF
many	TRBV2	TRBJ2-7	CASSLDRDTEQYF
many	TRBV28	TRBJ2-1	CATGTGTDLYNEQFF
.	TRBV7-9	TRBJ2-7	CASSPPVRGPYEQYF
.	TRBV7-9	TRBJ1-2	CASSRPAGTGYDYGYTF
many	TRBV7-8	TRBJ2-7	CASSVDTSPFYEQYF
few	TRBV3-1	TRBJ1-6	CASSLRASRNSPLHF
.	TRBV19	TRBJ1-2	CASSIRQRGNYGYTF
many	TRBV30	TRBJ1-3	CAWSGGVRGNTIYF
.	TRBV2	TRBJ1-2	CASSATGAGGYTF
many	TRBV2	TRBJ2-1	CASSIAGGLYNEQFF
many	TRBV30	TRBJ2-3	CAWSIGRADTQYF
many	TRBV5-1	TRBJ2-3	CASSLPAGRSTDTQYF
few	TRBV15	TRBJ2-1	CATSAWEREEGEQFF
.	TRBV2	TRBJ2-5	CASTREDRRTRYF
.	TRBV12-3/TRBV12-4	TRBJ1-4	CASRQGAREKLFF
many	TRBV7-2	TRBJ2-7	CASAFAGAGTYEQYF
many	TRBV28	TRBJ2-1	CASSPYYRGYNEQFF
many	TRBV7-2	TRBJ2-1	CASSPGRDEQFF
few	TRBV29-1	TRBJ2-3	CSVLQNTQYF
.	TRBV18	TRBJ2-3	CASSLARGGRRRTDTQYF
few	TRBV12-3/TRBV12-4	TRBJ2-1	CASSLEWRANEQFF
.	TRBV7-6	TRBJ2-2	CASSLAASGDPGELFF
many	TRBV27	TRBJ1-1	CASSVGLDTEAFF
many	TRBV12-3/TRBV12-4	TRBJ2-1	CASSPRPGGNEQFF
many	TRBV18	TRBJ2-1	CASSPRFEEQFF
.	TRBV7-9	TRBJ1-5	CASSSDSTNQPQHF
few	TRBV5-1	TRBJ2-5	CASSSSQGAEGTQYF
.	TRBV10-3	TRBJ1-1	CAISVAGGMNTEAFF
few	TRBV28	TRBJ1-6	CASSWGLTNSPLHF
.	TRBV29-1	TRBJ2-3	CSVEDRLVTDTQYF
.	TRBV4-2	TRBJ1-4	CASSQEGGLDEKLFF
few	TRBV4-3	TRBJ2-2	CASSQDIGQGYPGELFF
many	TRBV5-1	TRBJ2-1	CASSPQGAQYNEQFF
.	TRBV5-1	TRBJ2-3	CASSLVDAVDTDTQYF
many	TRBV11-1	TRBJ2-1	CASSLLGLGGDEQFF
many	TRBV30	TRBJ2-1	CAWSLAINEQFF
many	TRBV7-9	TRBJ2-7	CASSLVGVRGEQYF